Below, one T cell receptor (beta chain) is given with its context. This clonotype was found a few times. No antigen is known for it. Per-nucleotide qualities are absent, and no much larger clonotype sits a single base away. The junction shows trimming of 7 bases on V and 4 bases on J, and the gene matches do not reach 16 bases of it. There are 17 amino acids in the CDR3, from cysteine to phenylalanine inclusive. Here the CDR3 DNA is all that survives: 51 bases in frame from base 1. The sample comes from a study of molecular identifiers for immune sequencing clone quantification (dated by TCRdb to 2017 to 2018). For the wider study: In a replicate experiment, RNA from roughly 20,000 or 100,000 naive CD8 T cells was split into five aliquots, four of which were sequenced. CD8 T cells were used in a methods study to benchmark molecular-identifier clustering-based TCR repertoire sequencing (MIDCIRS) and TCR RNA copy counting. Study-wide findings and limitations: Clones above 20 RNA copies held over 97% of molecules in CMV-specific effector cells but under 1% in naive cells. When barcode sub-clustering was left out, chimeric consensus sequences inflated TCR diversity, with chimeras reaching as high as 47%. Spiked-in Jurkat TCR RNA equal to a single cell's worth was reported to be detectable even within 1,200,000 naive CD8 T cells. Modeling estimated about 3 recovered TCR RNA copies per cell, compared with about 10 by digital PCR, which implies 25% to 30% capture efficiency. The naive libraries included spiked-in Jurkat TCR RNA (around 10 copies' worth), and this RNA is not part of the donor repertoire. Highly expanded clone sizes could be underestimated if identical TCR molecules share a barcode.

Libraries came from PCR. These reads were obtained on an Illumina HiSeq 4000. Preparation of bulk TCR libraries followed a previously described approach, with the TCR primers listed in Table S5. Total RNA was purified with the Qiagen AllPrep DNA/RNA kit. Before any analysis, reads coming from multiple sequencing runs of the same library were combined into one pool. Regarding the original processing steps: Reads were retained only if an exact TCR constant sequence was present, and the retained reads were trimmed to 150 nt and grouped according to their 12-nt molecular barcodes. Within each barcode group, reads were sub-clustered at a 15% Levenshtein threshold, and quality-weighted consensus sequences were built per RNA molecule. Non-functional sequences were filtered out, along with any lower-count sequence sitting one edit away from another sequence. Barcode sub-clusters with fewer than 20% of the maximum read count were removed, based on fitting two negative binomial distributions. TCRdb reanalyzed the raw reads on its own, using fastp at Q25 for trimming and MiXCR for clone calling, and kept in-frame beta chains. For every CDR3 protein sequence, its rows merge into one entry that carries the most common genes and DNA. The V and J calls, along with clone size, are taken from TCRdb and not from the paper's own processing. This sample is represented by approximately 670,000 distinct CDR3 sequences; approximately 20% of them were singletons. 0.85% of the sample belongs to the ten largest clones.

Libraries of naive CD8 T cells were built from about 20,000 to 1,000,000 sorted cells, with 10%, 30% or 50% of the purified RNA used. Naive CD8 T cells were FACS-sorted as CD8+CD4-CCR7+CD45RA+ on a BD FACSAria II into RLT Plus buffer. Detection sensitivity was tested by spiking Jurkat RNA equal to roughly ten TCR copies' worth into samples containing roughly 19,000-1,100,000 naive CD8 T cells. Enrichment of CD8 T cells was done with RosetteSep CD8+ T Cell Enrichment Cocktail plus Ficoll-Paque, and ACK red cell lysis came afterward. The chain employs TRBV23-1 and TRBJ2-3; 8 bases in between match TRBD2. TRBV23-1 is an ORF for which the function is uncertain. The TCR comes from a human donor in good health. Some libraries in this study had Jurkat cell RNA spiked in. Source material: naive CD8+ T cells from blood, with Jurkat cell RNA spiked in. According to the study, the label for this sample's cell subset or site signals: FACS-sorted CD8+CD4-CCR7+CD45RA+ naive T cells. The CDR3 corresponds to CASTMRPGLDPSDTQYF. In nucleotide form, the sequence is TGCGCCAGCACCATGCGACCGGGACTAGATCCGTCAGATACGCAGTATTTT.